This T cell receptor (beta chain) was identified during a study of blood T cells in healthy people across ages (dated by TCRdb to between 2015 and 2017). In terms of the full investigation: In model experiments, roughly one uniquely barcoded TCR beta cDNA molecule per two T cells was captured by template switching. The study measured age-related changes in TCR beta repertoire diversity using deep sequencing normalized with unique cDNA molecular identifiers. The donors were split into four age groups: young (average around 17 years), middle-aged (about 40), aged (over 55) and long-lived (approximately 80). To avoid experimental bias, donors of different ages were spread randomly across the sequencing lanes. For two donors (one aged 18 to 30 and one aged 80 or older), the study analyzed two additional independent replicas of 1 million unique cDNA reads from the same blood draw. General findings and caveats noted by the study authors: As age increased, observed TCR beta diversity per million T cells dropped in a roughly linear way, and a significant reduction was already evident by age about 40. Because donor CMV infection status was unknown, age-related changes in expanded clonotypes were potentially confounded. Observed TCR beta diversity correlated strongly with the percentage of naive T cells measured by flow cytometry. Estimates of total diversity based on one million sequenced T cells were considered lower bounds and underestimates. Because profiling used bulk unsorted PBMCs, naive and antigen-experienced compartments could not be compared conclusively. The long-lived group showed more naive CD4+ T cells, fewer expanded clones and increased TCR diversity than the aged group, suggesting age selection.

The method behind the library was 5' RACE. The reads were generated on an Illumina HiSeq 2500. A second 7 to 11 cycle PCR used a sample-barcoded 5' primer and a J-beta primer mix. A unique molecular identifier was introduced onto each TCR beta cDNA molecule by a template-switch 5' adaptor carrying 12 random nucleotides. Each sample yielded at least 3 million CDR3-containing paired-end reads. First-strand cDNA was synthesized from all RNA with the Mint cDNA synthesis kit, primed by a TRBC-specific oligonucleotide. Following uracil-DNA glycosylase treatment, all cDNA underwent a first 18-cycle PCR with the universal primers M1SS and BC2_uni_R. The original pipeline was this. Each sample was normalized by randomly selecting 1 million high-quality reads, each carrying a distinct molecular identifier. Reads with shared molecular identifiers were discarded instead of being binned into consensus sequences. MiTCR, set to a Q25 quality threshold and the strictest error-elimination algorithm, was used for CDR3 identification, clonotype clustering and error correction. A nonparametric unseen species model with Euler transformation was used to estimate lower-bound total TCR beta diversity. TCRdb applied fastp at Q25 and MiXCR to the public reads, then kept only in-frame beta chains. Here each entry gathers all rows of one CDR3 protein and keeps the most common genes and DNA. The V and J calls, along with clone size, are taken from TCRdb and not from the paper's own processing. The sample table contains fewer than 950,000 distinct CDR3 sequences; only one count was recorded for around 36% of them. Roughly 13% of the sample lies in the top ten.

Donors were a few dozen systemically healthy Caucasian individuals from Russia aged 6 to 90 years. Roughly 10 milliliters of peripheral blood were drawn from each donor into EDTA-treated Vacutainer tubes. PBMCs were isolated by Ficoll-Paque density-gradient centrifugation, with at least 6 million obtained per sample. Trizol reagent was used to extract total RNA from PBMCs, with at least 5.5 micrograms per sample. Naive CD45RAhigh/CD27high T cell percentages were measured by flow cytometry on a PBMC aliquot from every donor. About this clonotype itself: No antigen is known for it. It has no much larger one-base neighbor in the sample; base qualities were not kept.

Here V drops 4 bases and J drops 5 bases, and the junction holds 12 bases not matched to any gene. According to the germline V gene (reference sequence), CDR1 reads LNHNV and CDR2 reads YYDKDF. The CDR3 runs 16 residues from the cysteine to the phenylalanine. Only the CDR3 DNA is retained, 48 bases long and in frame from the first base. The chain is made from TRBV15 and TRBJ2-7; 9 bases in the junction line up with TRBD1. The clonotype originates from a man aged 18-30 years in good health. Sequencing was performed on blood. The sequenced DNA: TGTGCCACCAGCAAAGAAGCACAGGGGGCTCGGCACGAGCAGTACTTC. Protein translation: CATSKEAQGARHEQYF.